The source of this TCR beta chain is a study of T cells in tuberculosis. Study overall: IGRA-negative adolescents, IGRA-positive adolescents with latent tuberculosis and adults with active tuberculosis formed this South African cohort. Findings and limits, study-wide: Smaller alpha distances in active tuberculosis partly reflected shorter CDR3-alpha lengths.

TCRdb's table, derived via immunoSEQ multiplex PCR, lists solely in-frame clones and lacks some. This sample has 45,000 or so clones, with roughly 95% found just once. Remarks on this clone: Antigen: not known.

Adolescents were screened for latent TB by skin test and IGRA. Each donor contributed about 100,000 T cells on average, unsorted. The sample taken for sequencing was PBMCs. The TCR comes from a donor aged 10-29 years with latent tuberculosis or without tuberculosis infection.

CDR3 region: CASTGQQETQYF. The CDR3 DNA is TGTGCCAGCACCGGACAGCAAGAGACCCAGTACTTC. This chain uses TRBV27 with TRBJ2-5; tentatively, D is TRBD1 (6 bases). This CDR3 has 12 amino acids. Trimming removed 7 bases from V and 2 bases from J, with 8 bases in between. CDR1 and CDR2 (germline): MNHEY, SMNVEV (reference sequence).